The entry below describes one T cell receptor (beta chain). Its cognate antigen has yet to be identified. The input lacks base qualities; no much larger clone sits a single base away. The data stem from a study of technical replicates of blood from a handful of donors (dated by TCRdb to about 2017). Taken from cysteine to phenylalanine, the CDR3 has 15 residues. Just CDR3 DNA is preserved here, 45 bases in frame from base 1. Trimming at the junction amounts to 0 bases on V and 7 bases on J, and the germline ends lie 13 bases apart. The germline V gene (reference sequence) specifies LNHDA as CDR1 and SQIVND as CDR2. Libraries were made using the immunoSEQ multiplex PCR assay. The clones in this table, taken by TCRdb from immuneACCESS, are in-frame only. Not every clone is retained; where verified, under half of the shortfall comes from an unresolved V gene, and the cause of the rest is unknown. Recorded for this sample are approximately 75,000 clones; approximately 96% of them occurred a single time. More than 0.15% of the sample is in the top ten clones.

The TCR sequence derives from a human donor in good health. The chain was built from TRBV19 and TRBJ2-1; a weak D assignment points to TRBD1 (5 bases agree). The sample taken for sequencing was T cells isolated from PBMCs. The DNA sequence follows: TGTGCCAGTAGTATAGAGGGAAGGGGTTATAATGAGCAGTTCTTC. This is translated as CASSIEGRGYNEQFF.